This entry lists 11 T cell receptor beta chains sequenced from one sample in a study of CD8+CD57+ T cells in acquired aplastic anemia. The TCR beta profiling, which covered VDJ combination and CDR3 sequence, was carried out using genomic DNA as the template. TCRdb called the reads again in MiXCR, with one record for every CDR3 protein. The sample includes 160,000 or so distinct CDR3 sequences, under 55% seen only once; the top ten take over 0.95%. Patients who underwent sequencing had shown CD8+CD57+ cell expansion by flow cytometry. The sample consisted of sorted CD4+, CD8+, or CD8+CD57+ T cells (not recorded which) from PBMCs. These receptors originate from a human donor with aplastic anemia.

The chain recombines TRBV4-1 with TRBJ2-1; TRBD2 matches 10 bases. CDR3 length equals 16 residues. V was pared by 8 bases and J by 2 bases, with 9 bases of the junction left unmatched. Germline V gene lookup returns CDR1 MGHRA and CDR2 YSYEKL. In DNA form, the CDR3 reads TGCGCCAGCTCGCCCTTTAGCGGGGGGCCCTACAATGAGCAGTTCTTC. Its translation: CASSPFSGGPYNEQFF.

The sample holds many counts of this clonotype. The gene calls are TRBV7-6 and TRBJ2-5, with 13 bases identical to TRBD2. Trimming took 0 bases from V and 4 from J; bases not matched to a gene: 8. The CDR3 loop spans 18 amino acids. CDR1 SGHVS and CDR2 FNYEAQ come from the germline V gene. The CDR3 DNA sequence: TGTGCCAGCAGCTTAGCGCGGACTAGCGGGGGACAATTAGAGACCCAGTACTTC. Amino acid sequence: CASSLARTSGGQLETQYF.

In this sample, this clonotype turned up many times. The gene calls are TRBV10-3 and TRBJ1-2; TRBD1 matches at 7 bases. The CDR3 has 13 amino acids. V lost 10 bases to trimming and J lost 1 base; unmatched junction nucleotides: 6. Germline CDR1 is ENHRY and CDR2 is SYGVKD. The CDR3 nucleotides are TGTGCCACCATCCGGGACAGTAACTATGGCTACACCTTC. Protein: CATIRDSNYGYTF.

This clonotype came up many times. A read error is likely, as this CDR3 ends without the conserved phenylalanine or tryptophan. No DNA is shown, since the ends of the CDR3 on it are uncertain; the CDR3 is the one TCRdb lists. The V call is TRBV27, the J call TRBJ1-1; the D call of TRBD1 is as the table states it, not checked on the DNA. The CDR3 sequence runs 9 residues, both termini included. Looked up from germline, CDR1 is MNHEY and CDR2 is SMNVEV (reference sequence). The CDR3 region is CASSLRGFS.

V and J are TRBV7-8 and TRBJ1-1; the D gene is possibly TRBD1 (6 bases). The V gene lost 5 bases and the J gene lost 9 bases, with 13 bases spanning the gap. This CDR3 is 12 amino acids long. Per the germline V gene, CDR1 is SGHVS and CDR2 is FQNEAQ. The CDR3 protein is CASSVGGTQAFF. The CDR3 DNA reads as TGTGCCAGCAGCGTAGGCGGGACACAAGCTTTCTTT.

The chain carries TRBV15 and TRBJ2-7; tentatively, D is TRBD2 (5 bases). The CDR3 has 14 residues. Per germline, CDR1 LNHNV and CDR2 YYDKDF (reference sequence). Trimming cost V 6 bases and J 0 bases, with 12 bases left between them. CDR3 sequence (DNA): TGTGCCACCAGACGGACTGGGAGCTCCTACGAGCAGTACTTC. Its protein is CATRRTGSSYEQYF.

The genes are TRBV4-1 and TRBJ2-7; D not certain. The CDR3 is 14 amino acids. Germline loops: CDR1 MGHRA, CDR2 YSYEKL. The V gene lost 0 bases and the J gene lost 0 bases, with 6 bases spanning the gap. DNA for the CDR3: TGCGCCAGCAGCCAAGATTCCATCTCCTACGAGCAGTACTTC. This encodes CASSQDSISYEQYF.

The rearrangement links TRBV7-3 to TRBJ2-3; possible D gene TRBD2, 6 bases. Germline V gene lookup returns CDR1 SGHTA and CDR2 FQGTGA. Trimming shortened V by 5 bases and J by 0 bases, and 12 bases separated the two germline ends. The CDR3 contains 15 residues. The CDR3 DNA reads TGTGCCAGCAGCGCCGGGAGATCTAGCACAGATACGCAGTATTTT. It codes for CASSAGRSSTDTQYF.

This chain links TRBV27 with TRBJ2-7; 10 nucleotides agree with TRBD1. There are 14 residues in the CDR3. Germline lookup yields CDR1 MNHEY and CDR2 SMNVEV (reference sequence). V lost 2 bases and J lost 6; bases outside the gene matches: 4. CDR3 amino acids: CASSLRDRGGEQYF. The CDR3 nucleotides are TGTGCCAGCAGTTTACGGGACAGGGGAGGCGAGCAGTACTTC.

This clonotype was recorded only once. The chain couples TRBV29-1 to TRBJ2-3, with 7 positions matching TRBD2. CDR3 length equals 14 residues. J was trimmed by 0 bases and V by 6 bases; bases with no gene match: 6. Germline V gene sequence: CDR1 SQVTM, CDR2 ANQGSEA. CDR3 protein: CSVDLADSTDTQYF. CDR3 sequence (DNA): TGCAGCGTCGATCTAGCGGACAGCACAGATACGCAGTATTTT.

This clonotype was detected many times. The chain is built from TRBV7-9 and TRBJ1-1; D possibly corresponds to TRBD1 (5 bases). V was cut by 3 bases and J by 5 bases, with 22 bases left in between. This CDR3 has 17 residues. CDR1 and CDR2 (germline): SEHNR, FQNEAQ (reference sequence). The CDR3 spells CASSFGKQVARGTEAFF. The CDR3 nucleotides read TGTGCCAGCAGCTTTGGTAAACAGGTGGCCCGGGGGACTGAAGCTTTCTTT.